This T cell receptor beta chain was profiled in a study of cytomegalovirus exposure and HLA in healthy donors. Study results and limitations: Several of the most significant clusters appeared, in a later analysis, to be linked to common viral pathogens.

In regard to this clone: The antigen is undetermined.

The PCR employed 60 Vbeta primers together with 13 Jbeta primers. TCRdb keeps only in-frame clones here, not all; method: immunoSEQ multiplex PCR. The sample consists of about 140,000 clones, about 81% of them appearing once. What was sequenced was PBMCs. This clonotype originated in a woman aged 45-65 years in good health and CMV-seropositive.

This CDR3 reads CAWSVLPGTNYGYTF. CDR3 nucleotide sequence: TGTGCCTGGAGTGTACTCCCGGGGACTAACTATGGCTACACCTTC. The chain uses TRBV30 and TRBJ1-2; D is undetermined. This CDR3 region has 15 residues. Germline V gene sequence: CDR1 GTSNPN, CDR2 SVGIG (reference sequence). Trimming stripped 0 bases from V and 0 bases from J, with 11 bases between.